This passage covers 2 T cell receptor beta chains from one sample sequenced in a study of T cells in Graves' hyperthyroidism and ophthalmopathy. Amplification yielded TCR beta CDR3 regions, with RNA transcripts as the source. TCR CDR3 underwent first-round RT-PCR with the HTBI primer set. TCRdb reanalysed the multiplex PCR reads using MiXCR and keeps one entry per CDR3 protein. The table records some 250,000 distinct CDR3 sequences, about 14% of them present only once. The sequencing sample was made of blood. Receptor source: a woman aged 40-49 years with Graves' hyperthyroidism that later progressed to Graves' ophthalmopathy.

There are many counts of this clonotype. CDR3 loop: CSARVQAVAGGDEQFF. In nucleotides, the CDR3 is TGCAGTGCTAGAGTTCAAGCTGTAGCGGGAGGGGATGAGCAGTTCTTC. The chain employs TRBV20-1 and TRBJ2-1; the match to TRBD2 covers 11 bases. From germline, CDR1 is DFQATT and CDR2 SNEGSKA (reference sequence). V shed 1 base and J 8 bases; nucleotides not matched to a gene: 10. CDR3 length: 16 residues.

This clonotype was observed at least ten times. The gene calls are TRBV7-8 and TRBJ1-3; 8 bases fit TRBD1. Germline V gives CDR1 SGHVS, CDR2 FQNEAQ. V was clipped by 5 bases and J by 8 bases; unmatched bases: 5. This CDR3 contains 13 residues. In nucleotides, the CDR3 is TGTGCCAGCAGCCGAGGACAGGGATACACCATATATTTT. Translating gives CASSRGQGYTIYF.